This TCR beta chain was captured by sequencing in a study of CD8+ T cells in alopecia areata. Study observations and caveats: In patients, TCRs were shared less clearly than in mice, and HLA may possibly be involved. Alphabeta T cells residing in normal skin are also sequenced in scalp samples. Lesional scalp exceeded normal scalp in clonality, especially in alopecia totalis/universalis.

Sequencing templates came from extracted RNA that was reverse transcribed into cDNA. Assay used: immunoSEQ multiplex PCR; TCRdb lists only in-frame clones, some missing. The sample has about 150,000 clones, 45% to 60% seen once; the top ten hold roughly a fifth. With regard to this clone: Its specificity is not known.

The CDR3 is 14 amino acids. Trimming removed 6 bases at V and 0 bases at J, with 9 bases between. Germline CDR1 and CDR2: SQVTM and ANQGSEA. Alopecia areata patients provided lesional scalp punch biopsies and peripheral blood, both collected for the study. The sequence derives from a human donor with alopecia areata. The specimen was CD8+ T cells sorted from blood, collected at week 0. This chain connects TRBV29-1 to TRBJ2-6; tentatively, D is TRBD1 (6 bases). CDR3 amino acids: CSVPDSSGANVLTF. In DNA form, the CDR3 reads TGCAGCGTCCCGGACAGCTCTGGGGCCAACGTCCTGACTTTC.